Presented here are 9 T cell receptor beta chains from one specimen sequenced in a study of blood T cells in healthy people across ages. Through a sample-barcoded 5' primer and a J-beta primer mix, a second PCR was run for about 6 to 12 cycles. One entry per CDR3 protein results from TCRdb running MiXCR on the 5' RACE reads. The repertoire has about 1.5 million distinct CDR3 sequences, 40% to 50% of them found once; the top ten carry 7.9%. The sample was blood. These receptors all come from a woman under 30 in good health.

V and J are TRBV6-6 and TRBJ2-4; no definite D call. TRBJ2-7 explains the end of the DNA better; the J call may be wrong. Germline V CDR1 and CDR2: MNHNY, SVGAGI (reference sequence). This CDR3 is 14 amino acids long. The CDR3 coding sequence is TGTGCCAGTCTACCTCGGGCCGAAGCCTACGAGCAGTACTTC. Protein sequence: CASLPRAEAYEQYF.

The chain joins TRBV7-9 to TRBJ1-2; TRBD1 agrees at 7 bases. Trimming took 4 bases from V and 5 from J; bases not matched to a gene: 10. This CDR3 spans 15 amino acids. Germline V gene data show CDR1 as SEHNR and CDR2 as FQNEAQ (reference sequence). CDR3 loop: CASSSDQGTAYGYTF. The CDR3 DNA follows: TGTGCCAGCAGCTCCGACCAGGGGACAGCTTATGGCTACACCTTC.

The chain couples TRBV4-2 to TRBJ2-1; 8 bases agree with TRBD2. This CDR3 contains 16 residues. Germline V gives CDR1 LGHNA, CDR2 YNFKEQ. With V trimmed by 3 bases and J by 7 bases, 11 bases remained unmatched. The CDR3 region is CASSQGGGTSLNEQFF. In DNA, the CDR3 is TGTGCCAGCAGCCAGGGAGGGGGGACTAGTTTGAATGAGCAGTTCTTC.

This rearrangement joins TRBV20-1 to TRBJ2-4; D call uncertain. The J call may be mistaken, given a closer DNA end match to TRBJ2-7. The CDR3 spans 15 residues. Germline CDR1 and CDR2: DFQATT and SNEGSKA (reference sequence). In DNA form, the CDR3 reads TGCAGTGCTAGAGATCTGGACGGCCTAACCTACGAGCAGTACTTC. Translation gives CSARDLDGLTYEQYF.

The chain recombines TRBV6-1 with TRBJ1-5, with 7 bases lining up with TRBD1. From germline, CDR1 is MNHNS and CDR2 SASEGT. V gave up 6 bases and J gave up 0 bases; unmatched junction bases: 14. The CDR3 consists of 18 residues. The CDR3 loop reads CASSRDSGGFYSNQPQHF. The CDR3 nucleotides are TGTGCCAGCAGCCGGGACAGCGGCGGGTTTTATAGCAATCAGCCCCAGCATTTT.

The chain uses TRBV20-1 and TRBJ1-5; TRBD1 agrees at 9 bases. The J segment lost 6 bases and the V segment lost 8 bases, leaving 11 bases of the junction unmatched. Germline loops: CDR1 DFQATT, CDR2 SNEGSKA (reference sequence). This CDR3 contains 14 residues. CDR3 DNA: TGCAGTTTATCCTCCGGGACAGGGCCTCAGCCCCAGCATTTT. Encoded protein: CSLSSGTGPQPQHF.

This clonotype was seen a handful of times. The chain recombines TRBV6-5 with TRBJ1-1; TRBD1 might be the D (5 bases). Germline-derived CDR1 and CDR2 are MNHEY and SVGAGI. V lost 7 bases and J lost 4, with 13 bases in between. The CDR3 is 13 amino acids. The chain's CDR3 is CASTAGMGTEAFF. The CDR3 bases are TGTGCCAGCACTGCAGGGATGGGCACTGAAGCTTTCTTT.

This clonotype was observed a few times. The chain employs TRBV19 and TRBJ2-5; TRBD1 agrees at 12 bases. Trimming removed 10 bases from V and 11 bases from J; junction bases left unmatched: 14. This CDR3 spans 14 amino acids. The germline V gene encodes CDR1 LNHDA and CDR2 SQIVND (reference sequence). In nucleotides, the CDR3 is TGTGCCACCAGGGGACAGGGGGCGAAGAATGAGCAGTACTTC. Translating it yields CATRGQGAKNEQYF. The full variable domain, with the rest looked up from reference TRBV19 and TRBJ2-5, is DGGITQSPKYLFRKEGQNVTLSCEQNLNHDAMYWYRQDPGQGLRLIYYSQIVNDFQKGDIAEGYSVSREKKESFPLTVTSAQKNPTAFYLCATRGQGAKNEQYFGPGTRLLVL.

The V gene is TRBV7-9, the J gene TRBJ2-5; a possible D gene is TRBD1 (6 bases). The V gene's germline CDR1 is SEHNR and CDR2 FQNEAQ (reference sequence). V was pared by 6 bases and J by 3 bases, with 29 bases between. The CDR3 has 19 residues. CDR3 protein: CASSHRFRGRRTEKETQYF. In nucleotides, the CDR3 is TGTGCCAGCAGTCATAGGTTTCGGGGTAGGCGGACAGAGAAAGAGACCCAGTACTTC.